Listed below are T cell receptor beta chains from one sample, sequenced in a study of CD8 T cells in Susac syndrome. TCRdb passed the immunoSEQ multiplex PCR reads through MiXCR, listing each CDR3 protein once. The sample has about 150,000 distinct CDR3 sequences, around 95% seen once. The sequenced sample consisted of CD8+ T cells from PBMCs. The receptors were gathered from a human donor with multiple sclerosis. Both conserved end residues are part of each CDR3. D genes are given only for firm matches. Only part of the rows carry a size: once, few, many, or a class if the clone is expanded.

>.|TRBJ1-2|TRBV19|.
CASGKQGNYGYTF
TGTGCCAGTGGTAAACAGGGCAACTATGGCTACACCTTC
>.|TRBJ1-5|TRBV9|once
CASSVSGARDQPQHF
TGTGCCAGCAGCGTATCTGGGGCTCGGGATCAGCCCCAGCATTTT
>.|TRBJ2-3|TRBV20-1|.
CSARDVWDSQGADTQYF
TGCAGTGCTAGAGATGTATGGGACTCCCAGGGGGCAGATACGCAGTATTTT
>.|TRBJ2-7|TRBV3-1|.
CASSQDWGRGDEQYF
TGTGCCAGCAGCCAAGATTGGGGCAGGGGCGACGAGCAGTACTTC
>TRBD2|TRBJ2-3|TRBV5-1|.
CASSLAAASGEYTQYF
TGCGCCAGCAGCTTGGCCGCGGCTAGCGGGGAATATACGCAGTATTTT
>.|TRBJ1-2|TRBV6-5|.
CASTDNRDNYGYTF
TGTGCCAGCACCGACAACCGGGACAACTATGGCTACACCTTC
>.|TRBJ1-3|TRBV7-2|.
CASSFPYSGNTIYF
TGTGCCAGCAGCTTTCCCTACTCTGGAAACACCATATATTTT
>.|TRBJ2-1|TRBV24-1|.
CATSDVRDRNNEQFF
TGTGCCACCAGTGACGTCCGGGACCGAAACAATGAGCAGTTCTTC
>.|TRBJ2-1|TRBV29-1|.
CSVEGHRQVSYNEQFF
TGCAGCGTTGAAGGACACAGACAGGTCTCCTACAATGAGCAGTTCTTC
>.|TRBJ1-2|TRBV7-9|.
CASNSRLDGYTF
TGTGCCAGCAACTCAAGATTGGATGGCTACACCTTC
>.|TRBJ2-7|TRBV5-1|.
CASSSRGYSSYEQYF
TGCGCCAGCAGCAGCAGGGGCTACAGCTCCTACGAGCAGTACTTC
>TRBD1|TRBJ2-7|TRBV12-3/TRBV12-4|.
CASSDRGRGYEQYF
TGTGCCAGCAGCGACAGGGGTAGGGGCTACGAGCAGTACTTC
>.|TRBJ2-5|TRBV29-1|.
CSALGSRETQYF
TGCAGCGCACTGGGATCTAGGGAGACCCAGTACTTC
>.|TRBJ2-3|TRBV29-1|once
CSVEATPPLMTDTQYF
TGCAGCGTTGAAGCAACTCCCCCTCTTATGACAGATACGCAGTATTTT
>TRBD2|TRBJ2-1|TRBV30|.
CAWIPTSGGINEQFF
TGTGCCTGGATCCCGACTAGCGGGGGTATCAATGAGCAGTTCTTC
>TRBD1|TRBJ2-7|TRBV6-5|.
CASSYSEQGYEQYF
TGTGCCAGCAGTTACTCGGAACAGGGGTACGAGCAGTACTTC
>.|TRBJ2-7|TRBV2|once
CASSEAKYGNEQYF
TGTGCCAGCAGTGAAGCCAAATATGGGAACGAGCAGTACTTC
>TRBD1|TRBJ2-7|TRBV7-2|many
CASSVGQAYEQYF
TGTGCCAGCAGCGTCGGACAGGCCTACGAGCAGTACTTC
>TRBD1|TRBJ2-2|TRBV28|.
CASSLPRDRGRNRELFF
TGTGCCAGCAGTTTACCCCGGGACAGGGGGCGAAACAGGGAGCTGTTTTTT
>.|TRBJ2-7|TRBV20-1|.
CSASSENSYEQYF
TGCAGTGCTAGCTCCGAAAATTCCTACGAGCAGTACTTC
>.|TRBJ2-1|TRBV27|.
CASSFSGPSYNEQFF
TGTGCCAGCAGTTTCAGCGGACCTTCCTACAATGAGCAGTTCTTC
>.|TRBJ2-3|TRBV7-9|.
CASSLGGGASTDTQYF
TGTGCCAGCTCTCTAGGCGGTGGTGCTAGCACAGATACGCAGTATTTT
>.|TRBJ2-5|TRBV2|once
CASTPRTAPETQYF
TGTGCCAGCACCCCCCGGACTGCTCCAGAGACCCAGTACTTC
>.|TRBJ2-7|TRBV29-1|.
CSVEDWLGTSPHEQYF
TGCAGCGTTGAAGATTGGTTAGGGACATCCCCCCACGAGCAGTACTTC
>.|TRBJ2-1|TRBV29-1|.
CSVGGVGRSYNEQFF
TGCAGCGTTGGGGGGGTGGGTCGGTCCTACAATGAGCAGTTCTTC
>.|TRBJ2-2|TRBV4-1|.
CASSQDTGELFF
TGCGCCAGCAGCCAAGATACCGGGGAGCTGTTTTTT
>TRBD1|TRBJ1-2|TRBV28|.
CASSLWTGESYGYTF
TGTGCCAGCAGTCTGTGGACAGGGGAGAGCTATGGCTACACCTTC
>.|TRBJ2-7|TRBV14|.
CASSARDDEQYF
TGTGCCAGCAGCGCCCGGGACGACGAGCAGTACTTC
>.|TRBJ2-1|TRBV2|.
CASSEARSRFNNEQFF
TGTGCCAGCAGTGAAGCGCGGTCGAGATTTAACAATGAGCAGTTCTTC
>.|TRBJ2-5|TRBV14|once
CASSRGTDFQETQYF
TGTGCCAGCAGCCGCGGGACAGATTTCCAAGAGACCCAGTACTTC
>.|TRBJ2-1|TRBV7-9|.
CASSSDGYYNEQFF
TGTGCCAGCAGCTCGGACGGTTACTACAATGAGCAGTTCTTC
>TRBD1|TRBJ2-7|TRBV20-1|.
CSAPSNYDRGSRLLYEQYF
TGCAGTGCCCCAAGTAACTACGACAGGGGAAGTCGACTTCTCTACGAGCAGTACTTC
>.|TRBJ1-5|TRBV3-1|.
CASSRDFRDDQHF
TGTGCCAGCAGCCGGGATTTCCGGGACGATCAGCATTTT
>.|TRBJ1-5|TRBV20-1|once
CSARDRRSFVGNQPQHF
TGCAGTGCTAGAGATCGACGGTCGTTTGTCGGCAATCAGCCCCAGCATTTT
>.|TRBJ1-1|TRBV11-2|.
CASSFRARNTEAFF
TGTGCCAGCAGCTTTAGGGCGAGGAACACTGAAGCTTTCTTT
>TRBD1|TRBJ2-7|TRBV12-5|.
CASGQVYEQYF
TGTGCTAGCGGACAGGTCTACGAGCAGTACTTC
>.|TRBJ1-1|TRBV27|.
CASSLSRENTEAFF
TGTGCCAGCAGTTTATCTAGGGAGAACACTGAAGCTTTCTTT
>TRBD2|TRBJ2-3|TRBV20-1|.
CSAREVAGASVIFGDTQYF
TGCAGTGCTAGGGAGGTAGCGGGGGCGTCGGTAATCTTTGGAGATACGCAGTATTTT
>TRBD1|TRBJ2-7|TRBV29-1|.
CSVAGQGRGEQYF
TGCAGCGTGGCGGGACAGGGGCGAGGCGAGCAGTACTTC
>.|TRBJ2-5|TRBV7-9|once
CASSPRAQGVEKETQYF
TGTGCCAGCAGCCCACGGGCGCAGGGAGTAGAAAAAGAGACCCAGTACTTC
>.|TRBJ2-1|TRBV30|.
CAWSVAGFGRSSYNEQFF
TGTGCCTGGTCGGTCGCGGGATTCGGCCGGAGCTCCTACAATGAGCAGTTCTTC
>.|TRBJ2-6|TRBV12-3/TRBV12-4|.
CASSDSFSGANVLTF
TGTGCCAGCAGTGACAGTTTCTCTGGGGCCAACGTCCTGACTTTC
>.|TRBJ2-5|TRBV6-6|.
CASTNRPKETQYF
TGTGCCAGCACTAACAGACCAAAGGAGACCCAGTACTTC
>.|TRBJ1-1|TRBV6-6|.
CASSPTTSEAFF
TGTGCCAGCAGCCCGACGACGAGTGAAGCTTTCTTT
>TRBD1|TRBJ1-1|TRBV20-1|.
CSARIDRATEAFF
TGCAGTGCTAGGATCGACAGGGCCACTGAAGCTTTCTTT
>.|TRBJ1-2|TRBV30|.
CAWKTGTVLYGYTF
TGTGCCTGGAAGACCGGGACGGTACTCTATGGCTACACCTTC
>.|TRBJ2-2|TRBV19|once
CASSIWGPNTGELFF
TGTGCCAGTAGTATTTGGGGTCCGAACACCGGGGAGCTGTTTTTT
>TRBD2|TRBJ2-1|TRBV2|.
CASRFLAGGNNEQFF
TGTGCCAGCAGATTTCTAGCGGGGGGAAACAATGAGCAGTTCTTC
>TRBD1|TRBJ2-1|TRBV9|.
CASRTRDRGSDEQFF
TGTGCCAGCAGGACCCGGGACAGGGGAAGCGATGAGCAGTTCTTC
>.|TRBJ1-5|TRBV27|.
CASSLLGNNQPQHF
TGTGCCAGCAGTTTATTGGGTAACAATCAGCCCCAGCATTTT
>TRBD1|TRBJ2-1|TRBV27|.
CASSLGPGGSNEQFF
TGTGCCAGCAGTTTAGGGCCAGGGGGTTCGAATGAGCAGTTCTTC